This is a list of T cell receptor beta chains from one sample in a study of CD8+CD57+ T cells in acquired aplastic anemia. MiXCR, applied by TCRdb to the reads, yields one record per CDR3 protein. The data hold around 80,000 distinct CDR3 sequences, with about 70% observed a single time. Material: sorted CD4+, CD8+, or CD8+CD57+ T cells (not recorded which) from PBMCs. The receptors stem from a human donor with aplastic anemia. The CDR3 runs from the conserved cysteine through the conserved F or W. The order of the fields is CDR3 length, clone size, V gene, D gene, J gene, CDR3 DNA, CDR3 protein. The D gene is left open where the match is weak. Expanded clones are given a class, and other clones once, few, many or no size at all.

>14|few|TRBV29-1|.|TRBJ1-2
TGCAGCGTTGAAGATCCCACGGGGGACTATGGCTACACCTTC
CSVEDPTGDYGYTF
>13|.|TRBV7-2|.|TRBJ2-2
TGTGCCAGCAGCTTAGCCCCAGCCGGGGAGCTGTTTTTT
CASSLAPAGELFF
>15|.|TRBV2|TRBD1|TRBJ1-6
TGTGCCAGCAGTAGGGACAGGGGAATGAATTCACCCCTCCACTTT
CASSRDRGMNSPLHF
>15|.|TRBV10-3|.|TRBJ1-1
TGTGCCATCAGTGAGTTGGCGGGGGTCGACACTGAAGCTTTCTTT
CAISELAGVDTEAFF
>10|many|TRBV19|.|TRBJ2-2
TGTGCCAGTAGTTCCGGGGAGCTGTTTTTT
CASSSGELFF
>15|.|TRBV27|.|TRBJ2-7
TGTGCCAGCAGTCTCTCGAGGACACTTGTCTACGAGCAGTACTTC
CASSLSRTLVYEQYF
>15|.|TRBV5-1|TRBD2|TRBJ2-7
TGCGCCAGCAGCTTGGAGGCTAGCGGGGGGTACGAGCAGTACTTC
CASSLEASGGYEQYF
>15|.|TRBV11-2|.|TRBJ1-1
TGTGCCAGCAGCCATAACAGGCGCCCTCAAACTGAAGCTTTCTTT
CASSHNRRPQTEAFF
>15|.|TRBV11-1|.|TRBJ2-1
TGTGCCAGCAGCTTAGAAGGGACTTCGTACAATGAGCAGTTCTTC
CASSLEGTSYNEQFF
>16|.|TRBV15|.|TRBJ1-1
TGTGCCACCAGCAGAGATCTTGCAGCTAAAAACACTGAAGCTTTCTTT
CATSRDLAAKNTEAFF
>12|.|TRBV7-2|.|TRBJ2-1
TGTGCCAGCAGCCCGGCGGCACCCGAGCAGTTCTTC
CASSPAAPEQFF
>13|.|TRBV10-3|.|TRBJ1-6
TGTGCCATCAGTGAGTCTATGAGGGGACTCACAGTGTTT
CAISESMRGLTVF
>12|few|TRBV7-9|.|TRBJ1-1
TGTGCCAGCAGCCAATACAGGGATGAAGCTTTCTTT
CASSQYRDEAFF
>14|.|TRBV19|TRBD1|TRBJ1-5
TGTGCCAGTAGTATGGGGACAGCCGGGGGGCCCCAGCATTTT
CASSMGTAGGPQHF
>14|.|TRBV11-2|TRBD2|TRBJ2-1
TGTGCCAGCAGCTTAGGCTCACTAGCGGGGGAGCAGTTCTTC
CASSLGSLAGEQFF
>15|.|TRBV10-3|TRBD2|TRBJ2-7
TGTGCCATCAGTGAGTCAATAGCGGGGCCCTACGAGCAGTACTTC
CAISESIAGPYEQYF
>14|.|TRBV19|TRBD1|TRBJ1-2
TGTGCCAGTAGTATAGAGGGACAGGGAGGCGGCTACACCTTC
CASSIEGQGGGYTF
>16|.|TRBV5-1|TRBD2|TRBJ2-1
TGCGCCAGCAGCCCGGGGACTAGCGGGAGTATCAATGAGCAGTTCTTC
CASSPGTSGSINEQFF
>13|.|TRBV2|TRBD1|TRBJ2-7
TGTGCCAGCACCTCAGACAGGGGGGGAGAGCAGTACTTC
CASTSDRGGEQYF
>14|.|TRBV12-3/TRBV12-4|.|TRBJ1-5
TGTGCCAGCAGTTTGGGCAGGGTAGGACAGCCCCAGCATTTT
CASSLGRVGQPQHF
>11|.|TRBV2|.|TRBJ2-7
TGTGCCAGCAGTGTATTCTACGAGCAGTACTTC
CASSVFYEQYF
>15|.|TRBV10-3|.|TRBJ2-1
TGTGCCATCAGTGTTGAGAGGTTCGGGCAGAATGAGCAGTTCTTC
CAISVERFGQNEQFF
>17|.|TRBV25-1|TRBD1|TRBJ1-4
TGTGCCAGCAGTGAATATCCCGGGACAGGGGCTCATGAAAAACTGTTTTTT
CASSEYPGTGAHEKLFF
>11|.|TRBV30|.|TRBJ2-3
TGTGCCTGGAGTTCGGGAAATACGCAGTATTTT
CAWSSGNTQYF
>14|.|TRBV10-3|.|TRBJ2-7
TGTGCCATCAGTGAGTCGTGGCGGGGTAGCGAGCAGTACTTC
CAISESWRGSEQYF
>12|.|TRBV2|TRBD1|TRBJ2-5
TGTGCCAGCAGTGGGACAGGGGATCCCCAGTACTTC
CASSGTGDPQYF
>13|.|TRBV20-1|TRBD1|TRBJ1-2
TGCAGTGCTCTTGACAGGGGCAACGGCGGCTACACCTTC
CSALDRGNGGYTF
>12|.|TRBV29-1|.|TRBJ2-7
TGCAGCGCTGCGTCGGGAGATTACGAGCAGTACTTC
CSAASGDYEQYF
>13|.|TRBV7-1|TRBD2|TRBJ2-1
TGTGCCAGCAGCTCGGCGGGAGTACGCGAGCAGTTCTTC
CASSSAGVREQFF
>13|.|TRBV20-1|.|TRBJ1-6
TGCAGTGCCAAGGGGTATGGTGTCTCACCCCTCCACTTT
CSAKGYGVSPLHF
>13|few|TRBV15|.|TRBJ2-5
TGTGCCACCAGCAGAGACGAAAAGGAGACCCAGTACTTC
CATSRDEKETQYF
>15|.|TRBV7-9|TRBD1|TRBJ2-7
TGTGCCAGCAGCTGGACGGGGACAGGGGCCTTCGAGCAGTACTTC
CASSWTGTGAFEQYF
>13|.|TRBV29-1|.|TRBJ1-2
TGCAGCGTTGCTCAAATAGCTAACTATGGCTACACCTTC
CSVAQIANYGYTF
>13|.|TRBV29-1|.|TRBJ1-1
TGCAGCGTTGAAGAGTCTTCGGGAGAAAAAGCTTTCTTT
CSVEESSGEKAFF
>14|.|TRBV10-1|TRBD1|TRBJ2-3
TGCGCCACGTCGACAGGGAGAGGCACAGATACGCAGTATTTT
CATSTGRGTDTQYF
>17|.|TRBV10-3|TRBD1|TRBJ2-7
TGTGCCATCAGTACCGGGACAGGGGACCCCGTGTCCTACGAGCAGTACTTC
CAISTGTGDPVSYEQYF
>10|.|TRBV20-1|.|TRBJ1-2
TGCAGTGCTAGAAATGGAGGCTACACCTTC
CSARNGGYTF
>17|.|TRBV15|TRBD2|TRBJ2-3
TGTGCCACCAGCCATCGGCGGGGACTAGCTCGCACAGATACGCAGTATTTT
CATSHRRGLARTDTQYF
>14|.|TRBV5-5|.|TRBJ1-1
TGTGCCAGCAGCTTAGACGGGCCCAACACTGAAGCTTTCTTT
CASSLDGPNTEAFF
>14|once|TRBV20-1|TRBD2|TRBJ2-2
TGCAGTGCTAGCTTCGCGGGGGACGCCGGGGAGCTGTTTTTT
CSASFAGDAGELFF
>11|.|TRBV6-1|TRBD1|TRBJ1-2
TGTGCCACCTCGACAGGGAACGGCTACACCTTC
CATSTGNGYTF
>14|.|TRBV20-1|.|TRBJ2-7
TGCAGTGCTAGAGGTGTCGCAGGGGCCTACGAGCAGTACTTC
CSARGVAGAYEQYF
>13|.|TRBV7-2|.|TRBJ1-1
TGTGCCAGCAGCTACGGACGGTACACTGAAGCTTTCTTT
CASSYGRYTEAFF
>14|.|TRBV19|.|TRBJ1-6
TGTGCCAGTAGTCCCGACAGCGACAATTCACCCCTCCACTTT
CASSPDSDNSPLHF
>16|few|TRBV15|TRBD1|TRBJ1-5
TGTGCCACCAGCAGAGGTGGAGGGACAGGGAATCAGCCCCAGCATTTT
CATSRGGGTGNQPQHF
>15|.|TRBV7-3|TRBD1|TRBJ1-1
TGTGCCAGCAGCTCGACAGGGGGCCTCAACACTGAAGCTTTCTTT
CASSSTGGLNTEAFF
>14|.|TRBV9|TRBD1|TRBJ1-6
TGTGCCAGCAGCGTGGGGGACAGTAAATCACCCCTCCACTTT
CASSVGDSKSPLHF
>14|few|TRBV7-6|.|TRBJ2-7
TGTGCCAGCAGCTTAGCCCCCGACGGCTACGAGCAGTACTTC
CASSLAPDGYEQYF
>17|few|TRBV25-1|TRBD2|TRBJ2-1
TGTGCCAGCAGTGAGCTCGGGACCGGGACTACGCACAATGAGCAGTTCTTC
CASSELGTGTTHNEQFF